This T cell receptor (beta chain) was obtained from a study of spatial heterogeneity in lung cancer (dated by TCRdb to the late 2010s). Study-wide context: The donors were 70 or so patients from the lung TRACERx cohort who had early-stage, untreated non-small cell lung cancer. Follow-up PBMC samples were sequenced whenever available, with the median time to follow-up being about 2 years after resection. In the raw uncorrected reads, each unique combination of TCR and UMI appeared more than ten times on average. TCR repertoire features were related to nonsynonymous mutation counts determined by whole-exome sequencing of tumor tissue. The study quantitatively compared TCR alpha and beta repertoires across multiple tumor regions, matched nontumor lung and blood in non-small cell lung cancer. More beta-chain than alpha-chain transcripts were consistently detected, likely reflecting higher beta-chain transcript abundance. Both alpha and beta chains were TCR-sequenced in 220 or so tumor regions, about 64 matched nontumor lung samples and over 55 PBMC samples obtained at surgery.

What this sample's time point label stands for: blood at routine non-recurrence follow-up after resection. TCR sequencing used whole RNA extracted from tumor and nontumor lung tissue, or from cryopreserved PBMC samples, without cell sorting. Only patients with enough RNA available from two or more tumor regions were chosen for TCR sequencing. Library method: 5' RACE. The sequencer was a NextSeq 500. The TCR library protocol attached a unique molecular identifier to each TCR cDNA molecule to allow correction of PCR and sequencing errors. In the source study's methods: TCR identification, UMI-based error correction and CDR3 extraction were performed with Decombinator tools. Expanded TCRs were defined as those above a frequency of 2 per 1,000, corresponding to the top 1% of the tumor frequency distribution. Rényi diversity was computed with the R vegan package after subsampling each repertoire 100 times to 5,000 TCRs. CDR3 similarity networks were constructed using string-kernel similarity of amino acid triplets, with links drawn between CDR3s whose pairwise similarity was above 0.82. TCRdb took the public reads, trimmed them with fastp at Q25, ran MiXCR for clone calling and kept in-frame beta chains. Rows are unified per CDR3 protein, each entry keeping the most common DNA and genes. TCRdb, rather than the study authors, made the V and J calls. The sample profile shows roughly 110,000 distinct CDR3 sequences; 10% to 14% of them were found once. The ten largest clones add up to 20% to 30% of the sample.

Broad study findings and their caveats: Ubiquitous expanded tumor TCRs were found in blood more often at tumor resection than at routine follow-up. Only approximately 13 patients were included in the comparisons of baseline and follow-up blood repertoires. Additional single-cell paired TCR alpha and beta sequencing was considered necessary to confirm, at a functional level, the hypothesis that regional TCRs recognize regional mutations.

This clonotype was seen a handful of times. This receptor's antigen is unknown. Qualities for individual bases were not recorded, and no much larger clone is one base off. This receptor was obtained from a female donor with early-stage non-small cell lung cancer. The sample was PBMCs, taken at follow-up.

CDR3 reads: CASSKPLVQKTPGRENRYEQYF. The bases are TGTGCCAGCAGCAAACCCCTAGTACAAAAGACCCCGGGGCGGGAGAATCGGTACGAGCAGTACTTC. The rearrangement joined TRBV7-8 to TRBJ2-7; TRBD2 lines up with 7 middle nucleotides. V is cut back by 5 bases and J by 4 bases, with 32 bases in the junction unmatched. According to the germline V gene, CDR1 reads SGHVS and CDR2 reads FQNEAQ. Spanning cysteine to phenylalanine, the CDR3 consists of 22 amino acids. CDR3 DNA is the only sequence kept; it has 66 bases, read in frame from the first base.